Listed here are 18 T cell receptor beta chains from one sample, sequenced in a study of cytomegalovirus exposure and HLA in healthy donors. Amplification used 60 Vbeta primers and 13 Jbeta primers. Sequenced by immunoSEQ multiplex PCR; TCRdb stores in-frame clones only, minus some. The sample carries 150,000 to 200,000 clones, about 80% recorded once. The specimen was PBMCs. These receptors originate from a girl aged 5-17 years in good health and CMV-seropositive.

V usage is TRBV9 and J usage is TRBJ2-3; a weak D match, TRBD2 (6 bases). The CDR3 totals 14 residues. CDR1 and CDR2 from the germline V gene are SGDLS and YYNGEE. Trimming stripped 3 bases from V and 5 bases from J, with 13 bases between. CDR3 residues: CASSAREPVDTQYF. As DNA, the CDR3 is TGTGCCAGCAGCGCACGGGAGCCGGTAGATACGCAGTATTTT.

The chain recombines TRBV4-3 with TRBJ2-1, with 8 positions matching TRBD1. The CDR3 contains 20 residues. CDR1 and CDR2 from the germline V gene are LGHNA and YSLEER. J gave up 3 bases and V 0 bases, and 16 bases lay outside the gene matches. CDR3 amino acids: CASSQDLPDRGTERYNEQFF. The CDR3 region has the DNA TGCGCCAGCAGCCAAGATCTACCAGACAGGGGAACCGAACGCTACAATGAGCAGTTCTTC.

This clone was seen a few times. V usage is TRBV6-5 and J usage is TRBJ1-2, with TRBD1 matching 7 bases. CDR3 length: 12 residues. The J segment lost 7 bases and the V segment lost 7 bases, leaving 6 bases of the junction unmatched. Germline V gene lookup returns CDR1 MNHEY and CDR2 SVGAGI. CDR3 residues: CASKTGSRGYTF. DNA for the CDR3: TGTGCCAGCAAGACAGGGTCGCGTGGCTACACCTTC.

The chain recombines TRBV6-6 with TRBJ1-4, with D possibly TRBD1 on 5 matching bases. The V gene's germline CDR1 is MNHNY and CDR2 SVGAGI (reference sequence). CDR3 size: 12 residues. The V end lost 6 bases, the J end lost 12 bases, and 14 bases lay between the germline ends. CDR3 sequence reads: CASRTPTGQLFF. The CDR3 DNA reads TGTGCCAGCAGGACCCCAACAGGCCAACTGTTTTTT.

CDR3 nucleotide sequence: TGTGCCAGCAGTTACGTAACAGGGGTCTATGGCTACACCTTC. It encodes CASSYVTGVYGYTF. The rearrangement joins TRBV6-6 to TRBJ1-2, with 7 bases lining up with TRBD1. This CDR3 has 14 amino acids. Germline CDR1 is MNHNY and CDR2 is SVGAGI (reference sequence). Losses at the gene ends were 2 bases for V and 4 bases for J; bases not matched to a gene: 4.

The gene calls are TRBV5-1 and TRBJ1-4, with 7 bases lining up with TRBD1. CDR1 SGHRS and CDR2 YFSETQ come from the germline V gene. The CDR3 has 17 amino acids. The junction had 14 bases not matched to a gene; V was cut back by 4 bases and J by 5 bases. CDR3 coding DNA: TGCGCCAGCAGCCGAGGGACAGCCCCAAGAGAAAATGAAAAACTGTTTTTT. Encoded protein: CASSRGTAPRENEKLFF.

This clone was detected only once. The rearrangement links TRBV7-9 to TRBJ1-1; weak D call: TRBD1 (5 bases). Trimming stripped 11 bases from V and 2 bases from J, with 15 bases between. The CDR3 runs 13 residues. From germline, CDR1 is SEHNR and CDR2 FQNEAQ (reference sequence). The DNA for the CDR3 is TGTGCCGGTGGGGCAGGGTATAACACTGAAGCTTTCTTT. It is translated as CAGGAGYNTEAFF. Combining the CDR3 with reference TRBV7-9 and TRBJ1-1 gives the whole variable domain DTGVSQNPRHKITKRGQNVTFRCDPISEHNRLYWYRQTLGQGPEFLTYFQNEAQLEKSRLLSDRFSAERPKGSFSTLEIQRTEQGDSAMYLCAGGAGYNTEAFFGQGTRLTVV.

This clone has just one count. CDR3 DNA: TGTGCCAGCAGTGCGTGGGGGGGCACAGATACGCAGTATTTT. Residues: CASSAWGGTDTQYF. The rearrangement links TRBV2 to TRBJ2-3, with D possibly being TRBD2 (6 bases). V gave up 4 bases and J gave up 1 base, with 9 bases separating them. CDR1 SNHLY and CDR2 FYNNEI come from the germline V gene. CDR3 length: 14 residues.

This clone was seen only a few times. The chain combines TRBV30 with TRBJ2-2; 9 bases are a match to TRBD2. J lost 1 base, V lost 4 bases, and 19 bases had no gene match. CDR3 length: 20 residues. The V gene's germline CDR1 is GTSNPN and CDR2 SVGIG (reference sequence). CDR3 nucleotides: TGTGCCTGGAAGGTTTGGCGCGGGAGGGCCAGTAAGAGGAACACCGGGGAGCTGTTTTTT. The encoded protein is CAWKVWRGRASKRNTGELFF.

The chain recombines TRBV2 with TRBJ1-2; the D gene is possibly TRBD1 (6 bases). The V end was cut by 2 bases, the J end by 8 bases, with 12 bases between. This CDR3 is 13 amino acids long. Germline loops: CDR1 SNHLY, CDR2 FYNNEI. This CDR3 is CASSEMGRGGYTF. Written as DNA, the CDR3 is TGTGCCAGCAGTGAAATGGGCAGGGGCGGCTACACCTTC.

The V gene is TRBV2, the J gene TRBJ1-1; 10 bases line up with TRBD1. The V gene end was trimmed by 6 bases and the J gene end by 5 bases; junction bases not matched to a gene: 6. This CDR3 is built from 14 residues. Per the germline V gene, CDR1 is SNHLY and CDR2 is FYNNEI. The CDR3, as DNA: TGTGCCAGCAGCCGGACAGGGGGATGGACTGAAGCTTTCTTT. As protein: CASSRTGGWTEAFF.

This chain's CDR3 is CASSTDRGPKNYGYTF. DNA of the CDR3: TGTGCCAGTAGTACCGACAGGGGGCCGAAGAACTATGGCTACACCTTC. The V call is TRBV19, the J call TRBJ1-2, with 10 bases identical to TRBD1. The CDR3 totals 16 residues. After removal of 4 bases from V and 2 bases from J, the junction contained 7 bases not matched to a gene. From germline, CDR1 is LNHDA and CDR2 SQIVND (reference sequence). The whole variable domain, remainder taken from reference TRBV19 and TRBJ1-2, is DGGITQSPKYLFRKEGQNVTLSCEQNLNHDAMYWYRQDPGQGLRLIYYSQIVNDFQKGDIAEGYSVSREKKESFPLTVTSAQKNPTAFYLCASSTDRGPKNYGYTFGSGTRLTVV.

This clone was counted once. The gene calls are TRBV6-1 and TRBJ1-2; no firm D call. V lost 3 bases to trimming and J lost 2 bases, with 13 bases between them. The germline CDR1 and CDR2 sequences are MNHNS and SASEGT. The CDR3 runs to 15 residues. Here the CDR3 reads CASSDLGRINYGYTF. In DNA form, the CDR3 reads TGTGCCAGCAGTGATTTGGGCAGGATCAACTATGGCTACACCTTC.

Details on this clone: The germline gene is not matched at one end of the junction; a read error may be the cause. The rearrangement joins TRBV6-1 to TRBJ2-4, with a weak D call TRBD1 (6 bases). The CDR3 covers 14 residues. The V gene's germline CDR1 is MNHNS and CDR2 SASEGT. CDR3 bases: TGTGCCAGCAGTGAAGGGACAGCCCAAAACATTCAGTACTTC. Translating gives CASSEGTAQNIQYF.

This clone appeared a single time. The V gene is TRBV6-5, the J gene TRBJ2-3, with D possibly TRBD1 on 5 matching bases. This CDR3 has 14 residues. Trimming cost V 3 bases and J 1 base, with 8 bases left between them. Germline loops: CDR1 MNHEY, CDR2 SVGAGI. The CDR3 here is CASSYGRGTDTQYF. The CDR3 DNA reads TGTGCCAGCAGTTATGGCAGGGGCACAGATACGCAGTATTTT.

This chain uses TRBV5-6 with TRBJ1-1; D remains unclear. The CDR3 contains 13 residues. Trimming cost V 3 bases and J 0 bases, with 6 bases left between them. From germline, CDR1 is SGHDT and CDR2 YYEEEE. The CDR3: CASSSGVNTEAFF. CDR3 in DNA: TGTGCCAGCAGCTCCGGGGTGAACACTGAAGCTTTCTTT.

CDR3 protein: CASRGESYEQYF. The CDR3 region has the DNA TGTGCCAGCAGGGGAGAAAGCTACGAGCAGTACTTC. The chain joins TRBV27 to TRBJ2-7; TRBD2 is a possible D gene (5 bases). CDR1 is MNHEY and CDR2 is SMNVEV in the germline V gene (reference sequence). The CDR3 length is 12 residues. V was cut by 6 bases and J by 3 bases, with 9 bases left in between.

The chain employs TRBV9 and TRBJ1-2; D unresolved. The CDR3 is 15 amino acids. Trimming shortened V by 3 bases and J by 5 bases, and 17 bases separated the two germline ends. Germline CDR1 SGDLS, CDR2 YYNGEE. The CDR3 bases are TGTGCCAGCAGCGCGGGTGTTGAACCGCTATATGGCTACACCTTC. Its protein product is CASSAGVEPLYGYTF. Drawing the rest from reference TRBV9 and TRBJ1-2, the complete variable domain is DSGVTQTPKHLITATGQRVTLRCSPRSGDLSVYWYQQSLDQGLQFLIQYYNGEERAKGNILERFSAQQFPDLHSELNLSSLELGDSALYFCASSAGVEPLYGYTFGSGTRLTVV.